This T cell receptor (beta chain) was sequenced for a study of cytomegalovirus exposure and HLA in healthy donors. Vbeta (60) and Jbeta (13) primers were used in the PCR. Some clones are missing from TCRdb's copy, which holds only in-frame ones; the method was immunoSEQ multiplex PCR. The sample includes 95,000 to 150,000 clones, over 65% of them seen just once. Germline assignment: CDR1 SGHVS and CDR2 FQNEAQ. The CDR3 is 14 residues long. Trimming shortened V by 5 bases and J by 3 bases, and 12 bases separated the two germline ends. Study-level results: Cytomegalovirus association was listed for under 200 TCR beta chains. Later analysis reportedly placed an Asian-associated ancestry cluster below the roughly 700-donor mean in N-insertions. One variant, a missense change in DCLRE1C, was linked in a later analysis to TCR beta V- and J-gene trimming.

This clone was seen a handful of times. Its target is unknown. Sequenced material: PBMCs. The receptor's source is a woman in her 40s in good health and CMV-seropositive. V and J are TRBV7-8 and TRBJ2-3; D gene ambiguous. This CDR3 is CASSLMVGTDTQYF. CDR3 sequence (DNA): TGTGCCAGCAGCCTTATGGTCGGGACAGATACGCAGTATTTT.